Listed below are T cell receptor beta chains from one sample, sequenced in a study of T-cell memory formation after mild COVID-19. Via MiXCR, TCRdb re-called the 5' RACE reads, giving one row per CDR3 protein. The sample holds some 150,000 distinct CDR3 sequences, around 5.8% seen once. Sequenced: PBMCs or a T cell subset sorted from them (not recorded which). These TCRs come from an adult woman who had mild COVID-19 (a few samples of this study predate the infection). Cell type and time point are not known. Each CDR3 is given with its conserved first and last residue. The D gene is left open where the match is weak. Clone size, where shown, is once, few, many, or a class for clones that have expanded.

cdr3_nt,cdr3_aa,d_call,v_call,j_call,cdr3_length,clone_size
TGTGCCACCAGTGATCCCGGACAGGGCCGATCCTACAATGAGCAGTTCTTC,CATSDPGQGRSYNEQFF,TRBD1,TRBV24-1,TRBJ2-1,17,.
TGTGCCAGCAGATCTGAGTTGCGCTACACCTTC,CASRSELRYTF,.,TRBV28,TRBJ1-2,11,few
TGTGCCAGCAGCACACGGGGCCGTGAAGAGACCCAGTACTTC,CASSTRGREETQYF,.,TRBV7-8,TRBJ2-5,14,many
TGTGCCAGCAGCTTCGGGACGACAGTCTTATTAACTAATGGCTACACCTTC,CASSFGTTVLLTNGYTF,.,TRBV5-6,TRBJ1-2,17,many
TGTGCCAGCAGTGACGCCGGGGGCGGTCAGCCCCAGCATTTT,CASSDAGGGQPQHF,.,TRBV2,TRBJ1-5,14,few
TGTGCCAGCAGCTTAGCGCGGGGGCCGGGTGAGCAGTTCTTC,CASSLARGPGEQFF,.,TRBV7-2,TRBJ2-1,14,many
TGTGCCAGCAGAGTGACTAGCGGGAGTATCGAGCAGTACTTC,CASRVTSGSIEQYF,TRBD2,TRBV27,TRBJ2-7,14,.
TGTGCCAGCAGCTTTAGACCGGGACAGGGGCTCTTCTACGAGCAGTACTTC,CASSFRPGQGLFYEQYF,TRBD1,TRBV7-2,TRBJ2-7,17,few
TGTGCCAGCGGCGGGGTCCCATACAATGAGCAGTTCTTC,CASGGVPYNEQFF,.,TRBV27,TRBJ2-1,13,few
TGCAGTGCTAGACCCCGGGGGAGCGCCCGGAACACCGGGGAGCTGTTTTTT,CSARPRGSARNTGELFF,.,TRBV20-1,TRBJ2-2,17,many
TGCGCCAGCAGCTTGGCGTACCGGACTAGCGGGGGGGAGAATGAGCAGTTCTTC,CASSLAYRTSGGENEQFF,TRBD2,TRBV5-1,TRBJ2-1,18,few
TGCAGTGCTAGACACCTTAACACAGATACGCAGTATTTT,CSARHLNTDTQYF,.,TRBV20-1,TRBJ2-3,13,many
TGTGCCAGCAGCCTCGGCCCGGGACAGGAGACAGCCGAGCAGTACTTC,CASSLGPGQETAEQYF,TRBD1,TRBV7-2,TRBJ2-7,16,few
TGCGCCAGCAGCTTGGGCAACTCCTACAATGAGCAGTTCTTC,CASSLGNSYNEQFF,.,TRBV5-1,TRBJ2-1,14,many
TGCAGTCCAGCCGTAGGCGCGGGGGGGCGAAATACGCAGTATTTT,CSPAVGAGGRNTQYF,TRBD2,TRBV20-1,TRBJ2-3,15,many
TGTGCCAGCAGCTTATACAGGGTAGCCAAAAACATTCAGTACTTC,CASSLYRVAKNIQYF,.,TRBV7-8,TRBJ2-4,15,few
TGTGCCAGCAGCCTCACAGGGGGACTCAGCTCTGGAAACACCATATATTTT,CASSLTGGLSSGNTIYF,TRBD1,TRBV12-3/TRBV12-4,TRBJ1-3,17,.
TGTGCCAGCAGCTCCGGGACTAGCGGGATCTTCGCCTACGAGCAGTACTTC,CASSSGTSGIFAYEQYF,TRBD2,TRBV5-4,TRBJ2-7,17,many
TGTGCCAGCAGCGAGACTAGCGGGAGGGGCTACGAGCAGTACTTC,CASSETSGRGYEQYF,TRBD2,TRBV7-8,TRBJ2-7,15,many
TGTGCCAGCAGCCCCTTACCGGGGAGCACCGGGGAGCTGTTTTTT,CASSPLPGSTGELFF,.,TRBV11-2,TRBJ2-2,15,many
TGTGCCAGCAGCTTTACCAGGGTGGGCTCCTACGAGCAGTACTTC,CASSFTRVGSYEQYF,.,TRBV7-9,TRBJ2-7,15,many
TGTGCCTGGAGTTTGGCAGTGGGACAGCCCCAGCATTTT,CAWSLAVGQPQHF,.,TRBV30,TRBJ1-5,13,many
TGTGCCAGCAGCGGAGGGACAGGGGGCCAGGGCACTGAAGCTTTCTTT,CASSGGTGGQGTEAFF,TRBD1,TRBV5-5,TRBJ1-1,16,few
TGTGCCAGCAGTTACTCGCAGGGTGGTGTCAATCAGCCCCAGCATTTT,CASSYSQGGVNQPQHF,.,TRBV6-6,TRBJ1-5,16,few
TGTGCCAGCAGCCTTGCCGGAAATATCTACGAGCAGTACTTC,CASSLAGNIYEQYF,.,TRBV7-6,TRBJ2-7,14,many
TGCGCCAGCAGCCAATTGACAGGGGTTGGTGAGACCCAGTACTTC,CASSQLTGVGETQYF,TRBD1,TRBV4-1,TRBJ2-5,15,many
TGCAGCGTTGAGTCGGGACTACTGAACACTGAAGCTTTCTTT,CSVESGLLNTEAFF,.,TRBV29-1,TRBJ1-1,14,.
TGTGCCAGCAGTTTAGGGACCGTCTCACCCCTCCACTTT,CASSLGTVSPLHF,.,TRBV27,TRBJ1-6,13,many
TGTGCCAGCAGTTCATTCCCCGGGATGAACACTGAAGCTTTCTTT,CASSSFPGMNTEAFF,.,TRBV6-5,TRBJ1-1,15,few
TGTGCCAGCAGCTTAAGGGTTTTCAGCTCTGGGGCCAACGTCCTGACTTTC,CASSLRVFSSGANVLTF,.,TRBV7-2,TRBJ2-6,17,.
TGTGCCAGCAGCCGGGACAGGTTTGGGACTGAAGCTTTCTTT,CASSRDRFGTEAFF,TRBD1,TRBV7-3,TRBJ1-1,14,few
TGTGCCAGCAGTCCTGCGACGACCCAGTACTTC,CASSPATTQYF,.,TRBV12-3/TRBV12-4,TRBJ2-5,11,few
TGTGCCAGCAGCTTGGTGGATAGAGGGAATGAGCAGTTCTTC,CASSLVDRGNEQFF,.,TRBV5-6,TRBJ2-1,14,many
TGTGCCAGCAGCTTGCCCGGACAGGGACTTGGATCACCCCTCCACTTT,CASSLPGQGLGSPLHF,TRBD1,TRBV7-8,TRBJ1-6,16,.
TGTGCCAGCAGCCAAGACCGCAACGGGGCTGGGGCCAACGTCCTGACTTTC,CASSQDRNGAGANVLTF,.,TRBV4-2,TRBJ2-6,17,.
TGCGCCAGCAGCGTGGGAGGGACAGGGAATCAAGAGACCCAGTACTTC,CASSVGGTGNQETQYF,TRBD1,TRBV5-1,TRBJ2-5,16,.
TGTGCCACCTCCTCGGGGGGAGGGTACGAGCAGTACTTC,CATSSGGGYEQYF,TRBD2,TRBV7-9,TRBJ2-7,13,many
TGTGCCAGCAGCCGACTACAAACAGAGACCCAGTACTTC,CASSRLQTETQYF,.,TRBV3-1,TRBJ2-5,13,.
TGTGCCAGCAGGTCCCGAAGGACAGCTGAAGCTTTCTTT,CASRSRRTAEAFF,.,TRBV27,TRBJ1-1,13,few
TGTGCCAGCAGCTCAGTAGTCCAGGGTCAGCCCCAGCATTTT,CASSSVVQGQPQHF,.,TRBV7-9,TRBJ1-5,14,many
TGTGCCAGCAGTTTTTTCAGGGACTCCTACGAGCAGTACTTC,CASSFFRDSYEQYF,.,TRBV12-3/TRBV12-4,TRBJ2-7,14,many
TGTGCCAGTAGCCTAAACACCATATATTTT,CASSLNTIYF,.,TRBV19,TRBJ1-3,10,few
TGTGCCAGCAGTTTAACTCCCTACGAGCAGTACTTC,CASSLTPYEQYF,.,TRBV12-3/TRBV12-4,TRBJ2-7,12,few
TGTGCCACGCGGTACAGGGAGGGAGATACGCAGTATTTT,CATRYREGDTQYF,.,TRBV24-1,TRBJ2-3,13,.
TGCGCCAGCAGCTTAGAGACACCAAACTATGGCTACACCTTC,CASSLETPNYGYTF,.,TRBV5-1,TRBJ1-2,14,.
TGTGCCAGCAGCCCCGGGACAGGGCGGGCGACAGATACGCAGTATTTT,CASSPGTGRATDTQYF,TRBD1,TRBV7-7,TRBJ2-3,16,.
TGCAGTGCTAGAGGGGGACAGGGGTTTCGGAGGCCCCAGCATTTT,CSARGGQGFRRPQHF,TRBD1,TRBV20-1,TRBJ1-5,15,few
TGCAGTGCTAGGGCCGGGACTAGCTTTCTTGGAGATACGCAGTATTTT,CSARAGTSFLGDTQYF,TRBD2,TRBV20-1,TRBJ2-3,16,many
TGTGCCAGCAGCATCGGGGCTATACCCCCCTACGAGCAGTACTTC,CASSIGAIPPYEQYF,.,TRBV7-9,TRBJ2-7,15,many
TGTGCCAGTAGTATCATGAGGGCGGCCACCGGGGAGCTGTTTTTT,CASSIMRAATGELFF,.,TRBV19,TRBJ2-2,15,.
TGCGCCAGCAGCTTGGCCTACGGTAATTCACCCCTCCACTTT,CASSLAYGNSPLHF,.,TRBV5-1,TRBJ1-6,14,many
TGTGCCAGCAGTTTACTTTTCGGGGAGCTGTTTTTT,CASSLLFGELFF,.,TRBV27,TRBJ2-2,12,.
TGTGCCAGCAGCTTAGAGCACGGCCTTAACTATGGCTACACCTTC,CASSLEHGLNYGYTF,.,TRBV7-2,TRBJ1-2,15,.
TGTGCCACCAGTGATCGCACCGGGGAGCTGTTTTTT,CATSDRTGELFF,.,TRBV24-1,TRBJ2-2,12,few
TGTGCCAGTAGTTCGATCTTCGATCGGGGGCGAAACTCCTACGAGCAGTACTTC,CASSSIFDRGRNSYEQYF,.,TRBV19,TRBJ2-7,18,.